The 9 T cell receptor beta chains in this list originate from one sample, sequenced in a study of long-term antiretroviral therapy in people with HIV. Version v3.0 of the immunoSEQ assay ran at survey level. TCRdb's table, derived via immunoSEQ multiplex PCR, lists solely in-frame clones and lacks some. The repertoire includes fewer than 10,000 clones, over 70% of them detected once, and just over 20% sits in the top ten. The source material was unsorted PBMCs, sampled 1.8 years before starting antiretroviral therapy. Every receptor here comes from a man aged 35 to 55 with HIV.

The chain combines TRBV5-5 with TRBJ2-1, with 9 bases lining up with TRBD1. This CDR3 contains 15 residues. Germline trimming cut 2 bases from V and 2 bases from J; bases unmatched to any gene: 2. The V gene's germline CDR1 is SGHKS and CDR2 YYEKEE (reference sequence). The CDR3 coding sequence is TGTGCCAGCAGCTTTGGGACAGGGCCCTACAATGAGCAGTTCTTC. Amino acids: CASSFGTGPYNEQFF.

The gene calls are TRBV5-3 and TRBJ2-3, with TRBD2 matching 8 bases. TRBV5-3 carries the ORF label, with uncertain function. CDR3 size: 16 residues. The trim removed 3 bases at V and 3 bases at J, leaving 9 bases unmatched. CDR3 in DNA: TGTGCCAGAAGCTCCGGGACTAGAAGGCAAACAGATACGCAGTATTTT. Protein sequence: CARSSGTRRQTDTQYF.

The V call is TRBV5-1, the J call TRBJ1-3; 7 bases line up with TRBD1. The CDR3 contains 16 residues. Germline V gene lookup returns CDR1 SGHRS and CDR2 YFSETQ. J was trimmed by 3 bases and V by 2 bases; bases with no gene match: 8. The CDR3 sequence is CASSLTGQINGNTIYF. The CDR3 DNA is TGCGCCAGCAGCTTAACGGGACAGATAAATGGAAACACCATATATTTT.

V gene TRBV2 combines with J gene TRBJ2-5; D could derive from TRBD1 or TRBD2 (6 bases each). V gave up 6 bases and J gave up 4 bases, with 15 bases separating them. This CDR3 spans 14 amino acids. Germline V gene lookup returns CDR1 SNHLY and CDR2 FYNNEI. The CDR3 DNA is TGTGCCAGCAGCCCGAGGGGGGTAACAGAGACCCAGTACTTC. It encodes CASSPRGVTETQYF.

The gene calls are TRBV9 and TRBJ1-1; D is undetermined. Germline values: CDR1 SGDLS, CDR2 YYNGEE. Trimming cost V 1 base and J 2 bases, with 6 bases left between them. The CDR3 is 13 amino acids. The CDR3 sequence: CASSVLSNTEAFF. Written as DNA, the CDR3 is TGTGCCAGCAGCGTACTCTCTAACACTGAAGCTTTCTTT.

The chain carries TRBV5-4 and TRBJ1-2, with D possibly matching TRBD1 (5 bases). V was shortened by 4 bases and J by 2 bases, with 12 bases between the two germline ends. The CDR3 is made up of 14 amino acids. CDR1 and CDR2 (germline): SGHNT, YYREEE (reference sequence). The CDR3 sequence is CASSPDRGNYGYTF. The CDR3 DNA sequence: TGTGCCAGCAGCCCGGACCGGGGGAACTATGGCTACACCTTC.

This clone was counted only a few times. The rearrangement uses TRBV6-6 and TRBJ2-1, with 10 bases that match TRBD1. Per germline, CDR1 MNHNY and CDR2 SVGAGI (reference sequence). The ends lost 4 bases at V and 9 bases at J; junction bases unmatched: 6. This CDR3 contains 14 residues. The CDR3 here is CASSFKDRGIEQFF. The CDR3 region has the DNA TGTGCCAGCAGTTTCAAGGACAGGGGGATTGAGCAGTTCTTC.

The V gene is TRBV7-9, the J gene TRBJ1-5; 8 nucleotides agree with TRBD1. The CDR3 consists of 14 residues. Trimming removed 4 bases from V and 6 bases from J; junction bases left unmatched: 5. Germline CDR1 and CDR2: SEHNR and FQNEAQ (reference sequence). The CDR3 is CASSSDRVVQPQHF. CDR3 coding DNA: TGTGCCAGCAGCTCGGACAGGGTGGTTCAGCCCCAGCATTTT.

This sequence joins TRBV10-3 and TRBJ2-7; 11 bases match TRBD1. J gave up 6 bases and V 2 bases, and 6 bases lay outside the gene matches. CDR3 length: 15 amino acids. Germline V gene lookup returns CDR1 ENHRY and CDR2 SYGVKD. CDR3 amino acids: CAISEGQGARGEQYF. The CDR3 coding sequence is TGTGCCATCAGTGAGGGACAGGGGGCAAGGGGCGAGCAGTACTTC.